The 7 T cell receptor beta chains below were found in one sample sequenced in a study of PD-L1 blockade in urothelial cancer. The sample's time point: pretreatment peripheral blood. Profiled with immunoSEQ multiplex PCR; TCRdb holds only in-frame clones, not every one. This table has more than 55,000 clones, about four fifths appearing once. Material: PBMCs, obtained around atezolizumab (anti-PD-L1) treatment. These receptors were taken from a man between 70 and 80 years old with urothelial cancer.

V and J are TRBV7-9 and TRBJ2-4; D perhaps matches TRBD2 (5 bases). The germline V gene has CDR1 SEHNR and CDR2 FQNEAQ (reference sequence). V lost 8 bases and J lost 3, with 20 bases in between. The length of the CDR3 is 16 residues. This CDR3 reads CASEYPGIDDKNIQYF. The CDR3 DNA follows: TGTGCCAGCGAGTACCCCGGGATTGATGACAAAAACATTCAGTACTTC.

The rearrangement links TRBV5-6 to TRBJ1-2; a weak D match, TRBD1 (5 bases). Looked up from germline, CDR1 is SGHDT and CDR2 is YYEEEE. This CDR3 is 15 amino acids long. V lost 2 bases to trimming and J lost 3 bases, with 14 bases between them. Here the CDR3 DNA reads TGTGCCAGCAGCTTCCGCGTGACGGGGGACTATGGCTACACCTTC. Protein: CASSFRVTGDYGYTF.

This chain links TRBV7-9 with TRBJ2-5; a possible D gene is TRBD2 (7 bases). The germline V gene has CDR1 SEHNR and CDR2 FQNEAQ (reference sequence). V lost 5 bases, J lost 1 base, and 11 bases lay in between. The CDR3 is 14 amino acids. The CDR3 bases are TGTGCCAGCAGCAGGGGGACTACCCAAGAGACCCAGTACTTC. Amino acid sequence: CASSRGTTQETQYF.

This rearrangement joins TRBV19 to TRBJ1-2, with a tentative D call TRBD1 (5 bases). Germline CDR1 reads LNHDA; CDR2 reads SQIVND (reference sequence). The CDR3 has 15 residues. Trimming took off 9 bases at V and 3 bases at J, with 20 bases between the two ends. The chain's CDR3 is CASRVAGLKDYGYTF. In nucleotides, the CDR3 is TGTGCCAGCCGTGTGGCAGGGTTGAAAGACTATGGCTACACCTTC.

The chain couples TRBV4-3 to TRBJ2-1, with D possibly TRBD1 on 6 matching bases. The V end lost 0 bases, the J end lost 7 bases, and 22 bases lay between the germline ends. The CDR3 is 18 residues long. Germline CDR1 and CDR2: LGHNA and YSLEER. The CDR3 DNA reads TGCGCCAGCAGCCAAGATTCGAAATCCAGGGGCAACCGAAATGAGCAGTTCTTC. The encoded protein is CASSQDSKSRGNRNEQFF.

The V call is TRBV7-9, the J call TRBJ1-4; possibly TRBD1 for D (6 bases). Germline values: CDR1 SEHNR, CDR2 FQNEAQ (reference sequence). There are 18 residues in the CDR3. V was cut by 0 bases and J by 5 bases, with 19 bases left in between. The CDR3 region has the DNA TGTGCCAGCAGCTTAGCCTCTATCCTCCAGGGGAAAAATGAAAAACTGTTTTTT. Amino acids: CASSLASILQGKNEKLFF.

The J gene is TRBJ2-1, the V gene TRBV20-1, with a possible D match to TRBD2 (5 bases). Looked up from germline, CDR1 is DFQATT and CDR2 is SNEGSKA (reference sequence). CDR3 size: 11 residues. V shed 6 bases and J shed 12 bases, with 15 bases lying between them. CDR3 amino acids: CSALERPGQFF. The CDR3 DNA reads TGCAGTGCCCTTGAGCGGCCGGGGCAGTTCTTC.